A single sample gave rise to the 20 T cell receptor beta chains below, sequenced in a study of blood T cell repertoires in COVID-19. Sequencing was performed with immunoSEQ multiplex PCR; in TCRdb, only in-frame clones are kept and a portion is missing. The data show fewer than 350,000 clones, around four fifths seen once. The source material was peripheral blood. Receptors originate from a woman aged 45-60 years with active or convalescent COVID-19.

The chain employs TRBV16 and TRBJ1-5, with D perhaps TRBD1 (5 bases). Germline V gene sequence: CDR1 KGHSY, CDR2 FQNENV. Trimming left V 1 base short and J 0 bases short, with 10 bases between. The CDR3 is 16 amino acids. The CDR3 DNA is TGTGCCAGCAGCCAATTCCAGGGTTATAGCAATCAGCCCCAGCATTTT. Residues: CASSQFQGYSNQPQHF.

In its sample, this clone was seen once. The rearrangement uses TRBV29-1 and TRBJ2-1; tentatively, D is TRBD2 (6 bases). This CDR3 comprises 12 residues. CDR1 and CDR2 from the germline V gene are SQVTM and ANQGSEA. Between the trimmed V and J ends, which lost 5 bases and 16 bases, there was a span of 21 bases. CDR3 sequence (DNA): TGCAGCGTTACCCGGGGACGGGAGCTTCCCTTCTTC. Protein product: CSVTRGRELPFF.

The V call is TRBV27, the J call TRBJ1-1; 8 nucleotides match TRBD1. The germline V gene encodes CDR1 MNHEY and CDR2 SMNVEV (reference sequence). With V trimmed by 7 bases and J by 4 bases, 8 bases remained unmatched. CDR3 length: 14 residues. The CDR3 reads CASTPYRGATEAFF. As DNA, the CDR3 is TGTGCCAGCACCCCCTACAGGGGGGCCACTGAAGCTTTCTTT.

The chain recombines TRBV10-2 with TRBJ2-7; D call uncertain. Trimming cost V 3 bases and J 2 bases, with 11 bases left between them. The CDR3 is 14 amino acids. Germline CDR1 reads WSHSY; CDR2 reads SAAADI. The CDR3 reads CASSDSRSPYEQYF. The CDR3, as DNA: TGCGCCAGCAGTGACAGCCGTAGCCCCTACGAGCAGTACTTC.

The sample holds one count of this clone. V and J are TRBV2 and TRBJ1-2, with D unresolved. V dropped 4 bases and J dropped 1 base, with 10 bases sitting between them. The CDR3 consists of 14 residues. The germline CDR1 and CDR2 sequences are SNHLY and FYNNEI. The CDR3 protein is CASSVIRDNYGYTF. The DNA for the CDR3 is TGTGCCAGCAGTGTAATACGGGATAACTATGGCTACACCTTC.

In this sample, this clone turned up once. The chain combines TRBV9 with TRBJ2-3, with 9 bases aligning to TRBD2. Per germline, CDR1 SGDLS and CDR2 YYNGEE. CDR3 length: 15 amino acids. The V and J ends lost 1 base and 10 bases, in that order; junction bases with no gene match: 10. The CDR3 region has the DNA TGTGCCAGCAGCGTAAGCGGGACTAGCATCCATGCGCAGTATTTT. Its protein is CASSVSGTSIHAQYF.

CDR3 DNA: TGTGCCAGCAGTTACGACCAGGTCCGCACAGATACGCAGTATTTT. Amino acids: CASSYDQVRTDTQYF. The rearrangement uses TRBV6-5 and TRBJ2-3, with D hard to call. The V gene's germline CDR1 is MNHEY and CDR2 SVGAGI. The CDR3 has 15 residues. Trimming pared 2 bases from V and 1 base from J, leaving 10 bases between.

V usage is TRBV5-1 and J usage is TRBJ2-3, with TRBD1 as a possible D gene (5 bases). Trimming stripped 1 base from V and 5 bases from J, with 5 bases between. Germline assignment: CDR1 SGHRS and CDR2 YFSETQ. This CDR3 region has 12 residues. This CDR3 reads CASSLRGDTQYF. CDR3 bases: TGCGCCAGCAGCTTGAGGGGAGATACGCAGTATTTT.

The chain combines TRBV6-7 with TRBJ1-2; 7 positions agree with TRBD1. TRBV6-7 is placed among ORFs of uncertain function. V lost 4 bases to trimming and J lost 6 bases; unmatched junction nucleotides: 8. CDR3 length equals 14 residues. CDR3 nucleotide sequence: TGTGCCAGCAGTTCCGTGACAGGGCCCCATGGCTACACCTTC. Encoded protein: CASSSVTGPHGYTF.

The chain links TRBV11-2 to TRBJ1-5; no firm D call. The CDR3 extends over 15 amino acids. Per germline, CDR1 SGHAT and CDR2 FQNNGV. Deletions cut 0 bases from V and 3 bases from J, with 9 bases between. The CDR3 spells CASSLDPGFNQPQHF. In nucleotides, the CDR3 is TGTGCCAGCAGCTTAGACCCCGGGTTCAATCAGCCCCAGCATTTT.

The chain uses TRBV6-5 and TRBJ1-2; 9 positions match TRBD1. Trimming cost V 6 bases and J 4 bases; bases outside gene matches: 3. The V gene's germline CDR1 is MNHEY and CDR2 SVGAGI. The length of the CDR3 is 13 residues. The CDR3 reads CASRGGQGYGYTF. DNA for the CDR3: TGTGCCAGCAGGGGGGGACAGGGCTATGGCTACACCTTC.

The V call is TRBV5-4, the J call TRBJ1-2; D possibly corresponds to TRBD1 (6 bases). Germline V CDR1 and CDR2: SGHNT, YYREEE (reference sequence). Trimming took 4 bases from V and 3 from J, leaving 13 bases between them. There are 14 residues in the CDR3. CDR3 nucleotides: TGTGCCAGCAGCGCGGGGGGCACTGACTATGGCTACACCTTC. Residues: CASSAGGTDYGYTF.

The V call is TRBV24-1, the J call TRBJ2-1, with 10 bases lining up with TRBD2. CDR3 length equals 14 residues. Germline V gene data show CDR1 as KGHDR and CDR2 as SFDVKD. The ends lost 5 bases at V and 9 bases at J; junction bases unmatched: 6. The CDR3 spells CATSASGSFGEQFF. The CDR3, as DNA: TGTGCCACCAGTGCTAGCGGGAGTTTTGGTGAGCAGTTCTTC.

In this sample, this clone turned up once. The gene calls are TRBV28 and TRBJ1-4, with 8 positions matching TRBD1. J was trimmed by 7 bases and V by 5 bases; bases with no gene match: 9. Germline loops: CDR1 MDHEN, CDR2 SYDVKM. The CDR3 runs to 15 residues. CDR3 bases: TGTGCCAGCAGTCCCGGGACAGGCGGCGGTGAAAAACTGTTTTTT. This codes for CASSPGTGGGEKLFF. Full variable domain (missing parts from reference TRBV28 and TRBJ1-4): DVKVTQSSRYLVKRTGEKVFLECVQDMDHENMFWYRQDPGLGLRLIYFSYDVKMKEKGDIPEGYSVSREKKERFSLILESASTNQTSMYLCASSPGTGGGEKLFFGSGTQLSVL.

The rearrangement uses TRBV5-5 and TRBJ1-2, with 7 bases matching TRBD1. The CDR3 has 11 residues. Germline V gene sequence: CDR1 SGHKS, CDR2 YYEKEE (reference sequence). The V gene end was trimmed by 6 bases and the J gene end by 4 bases; junction bases not matched to a gene: 0. CDR3 sequence reads: CASTGGYGYTF. Here the CDR3 DNA reads TGTGCCAGCACAGGGGGCTATGGCTACACCTTC.

The V and J genes are TRBV20-1 and TRBJ2-7, with D hard to call. V was shortened by 3 bases and J by 3 bases, with 3 bases between the two germline ends. In germline, CDR1 is DFQATT, CDR2 SNEGSKA (reference sequence). This CDR3 contains 10 residues. The CDR3 reads CSASLYEQYF. The CDR3 DNA is TGCAGTGCTAGCCTCTACGAGCAGTACTTC.

J is TRBJ2-4 and V is TRBV20-1; 8 nucleotides agree with TRBD2. The CDR3 is made up of 14 amino acids. V trimming: 3 bases; J trimming: 3 bases; junction bases outside the gene matches: 4. Per germline, CDR1 DFQATT and CDR2 SNEGSKA (reference sequence). The CDR3, as DNA: TGCAGTGCTAGTAACGCGGGAGGCAAAAACATTCAGTACTTC. This encodes CSASNAGGKNIQYF.

This clone was counted between two and nine times. The rearrangement links TRBV19 to TRBJ2-7; weak D call: TRBD2 (5 bases). V was shortened by 4 bases and J by 3 bases, with 13 bases between the two germline ends. CDR1 and CDR2 from the germline V gene are LNHDA and SQIVND (reference sequence). This CDR3 spans 14 amino acids. The DNA of the CDR3 is TGTGCCAGTAGTACTTTAGCGTCAGACTACGAGCAGTACTTC. It is translated as CASSTLASDYEQYF.

In its sample, this clone was seen a few times. J is TRBJ2-3 and V is TRBV2, with a tentative D call TRBD2 (6 bases). Germline V lookup: CDR1 SNHLY, CDR2 FYNNEI. This CDR3 is 17 amino acids long. V shed 1 base and J shed 4 bases, with 18 bases lying between them. This CDR3 is CASSEGETGAIADTQYF. The CDR3 DNA is TGTGCCAGCAGTGAAGGGGAAACGGGAGCGATAGCAGATACGCAGTATTTT.

The rearrangement uses TRBV19 and TRBJ1-2; 8 bases fit TRBD1. The trim removed 11 bases at V and 6 bases at J, leaving 17 bases unmatched. This CDR3 is 15 amino acids long. Looked up from germline, CDR1 is LNHDA and CDR2 is SQIVND (reference sequence). The CDR3 DNA reads TGTGCCTCCCTCGGCGCAAGGACAGGGTGGAATGGCTACACCTTC. Translation gives CASLGARTGWNGYTF. Complete variable domain (other parts from reference TRBV19 and TRBJ1-2): DGGITQSPKYLFRKEGQNVTLSCEQNLNHDAMYWYRQDPGQGLRLIYYSQIVNDFQKGDIAEGYSVSREKKESFPLTVTSAQKNPTAFYLCASLGARTGWNGYTFGSGTRLTVV.